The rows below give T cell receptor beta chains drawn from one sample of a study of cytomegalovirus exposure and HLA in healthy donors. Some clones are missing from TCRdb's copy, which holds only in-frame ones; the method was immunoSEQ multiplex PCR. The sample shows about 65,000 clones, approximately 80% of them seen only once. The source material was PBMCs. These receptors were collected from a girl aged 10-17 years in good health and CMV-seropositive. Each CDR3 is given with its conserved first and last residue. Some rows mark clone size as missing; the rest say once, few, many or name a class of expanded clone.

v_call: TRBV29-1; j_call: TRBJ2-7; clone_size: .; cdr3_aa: CSAQGGPYYEQYF
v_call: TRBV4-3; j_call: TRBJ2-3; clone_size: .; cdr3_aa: CASSQESRTDTQYF
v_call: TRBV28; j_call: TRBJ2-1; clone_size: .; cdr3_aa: CASSRILAGTYNEQFF
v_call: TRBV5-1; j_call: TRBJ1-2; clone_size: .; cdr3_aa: CASSLLQGALGYTF
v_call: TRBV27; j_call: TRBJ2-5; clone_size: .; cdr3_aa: CASSLMGDGTQYF
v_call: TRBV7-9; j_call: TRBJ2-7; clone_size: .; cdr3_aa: CASSLVGGGTYEQYF
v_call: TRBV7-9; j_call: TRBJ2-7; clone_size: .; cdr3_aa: CASSLGAVADEQYF
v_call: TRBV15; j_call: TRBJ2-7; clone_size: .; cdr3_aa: CATSGNLGRSYEQYF
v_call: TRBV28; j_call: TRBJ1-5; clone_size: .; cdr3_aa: CASSLYQGSNQPQHF
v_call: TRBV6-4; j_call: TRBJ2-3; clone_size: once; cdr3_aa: CASSARSGTDTQYF
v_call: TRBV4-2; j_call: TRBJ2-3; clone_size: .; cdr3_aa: CASSQDLGLAGGTDTQYF
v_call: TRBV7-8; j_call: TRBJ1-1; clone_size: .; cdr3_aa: CASSSTQNTEAFF
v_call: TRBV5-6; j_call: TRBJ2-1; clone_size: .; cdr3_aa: CASSLESIQFF
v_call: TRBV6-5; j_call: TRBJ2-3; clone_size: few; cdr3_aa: CASSPGTDTQYF
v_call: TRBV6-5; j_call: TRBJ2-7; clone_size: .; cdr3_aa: CASSAGTGGYEQYF
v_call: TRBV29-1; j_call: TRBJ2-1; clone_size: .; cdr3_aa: CSVGSGVYNEQFF
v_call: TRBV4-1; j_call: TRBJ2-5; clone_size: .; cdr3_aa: CASSQGQGAETQYF
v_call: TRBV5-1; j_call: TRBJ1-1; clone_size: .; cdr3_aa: CASRRDVGNTEAFF
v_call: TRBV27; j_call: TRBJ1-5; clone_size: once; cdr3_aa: CASSFRDSNQPQHF
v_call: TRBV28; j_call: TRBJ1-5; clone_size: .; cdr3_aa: CASTETGYSNQPQHF
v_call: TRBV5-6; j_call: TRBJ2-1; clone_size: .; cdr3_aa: CASSSISRGVIVNEQFF
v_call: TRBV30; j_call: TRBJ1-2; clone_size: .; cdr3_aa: CAWNGAGETNYGYTF
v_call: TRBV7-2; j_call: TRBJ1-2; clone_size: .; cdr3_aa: CAGGPRQGYGYTF
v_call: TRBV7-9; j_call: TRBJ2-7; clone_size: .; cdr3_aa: CASSLGLAGVGEQYF
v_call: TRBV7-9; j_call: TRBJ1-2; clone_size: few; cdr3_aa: CASSSTGVDYTF
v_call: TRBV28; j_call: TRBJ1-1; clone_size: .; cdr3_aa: CASGGTGLNTEAFF
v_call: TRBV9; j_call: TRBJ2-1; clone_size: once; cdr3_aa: CASSVGKETNEQFF
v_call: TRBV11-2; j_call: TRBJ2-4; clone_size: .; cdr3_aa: CASSSRLEGGNIQYF
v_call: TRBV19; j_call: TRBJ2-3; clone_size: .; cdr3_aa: CASTNPPDTQYF